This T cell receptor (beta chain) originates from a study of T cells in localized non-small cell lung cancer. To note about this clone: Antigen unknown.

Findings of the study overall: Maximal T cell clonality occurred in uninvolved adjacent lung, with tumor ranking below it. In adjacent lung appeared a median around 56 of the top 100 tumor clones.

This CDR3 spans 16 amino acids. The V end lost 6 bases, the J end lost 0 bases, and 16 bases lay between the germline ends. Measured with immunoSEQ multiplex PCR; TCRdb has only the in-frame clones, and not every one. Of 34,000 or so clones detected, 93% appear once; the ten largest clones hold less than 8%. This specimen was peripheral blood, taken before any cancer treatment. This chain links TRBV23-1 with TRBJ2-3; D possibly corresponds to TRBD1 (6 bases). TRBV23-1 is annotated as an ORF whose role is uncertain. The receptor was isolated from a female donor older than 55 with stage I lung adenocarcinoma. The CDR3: CASRRRDNYSTDTQYF. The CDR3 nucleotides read TGCGCCAGCAGACGACGGGACAATTATAGCACAGATACGCAGTATTTT.